The next 22 T cell receptor beta chains were all read from a single sample in a study of cytomegalovirus exposure and HLA in healthy donors. Researchers ran the PCR with 60 Vbeta and 13 Jbeta primers. Some clones are missing from TCRdb's copy, which holds only in-frame ones; the method was immunoSEQ multiplex PCR. The sample has more than 90,000 clones, 65% to 80% seen once; the top ten hold roughly 7.1%. The sample was PBMCs. The receptors originated from a man in his forties in good health and CMV-seropositive.

This clone was picked up a small number of times. The CDR3 DNA reads as TGTGCCAGCAGCGGCTACAGGGGCAAGAACACCGGGGAGCTGTTTTTT. Translation gives CASSGYRGKNTGELFF. The rearrangement joins TRBV9 to TRBJ2-2; 7 bases fit TRBD1. This CDR3 is 16 amino acids long. Germline CDR1 is SGDLS and CDR2 is YYNGEE. The V segment lost 3 bases and the J segment 1 base; nucleotides outside the gene matches: 6.

The chain is built from TRBV19 and TRBJ1-2; 10 bases line up with TRBD1. Per germline, CDR1 LNHDA and CDR2 SQIVND (reference sequence). Losses at the gene ends were 5 bases for V and 4 bases for J; bases not matched to a gene: 7. The CDR3 has 15 residues. In nucleotides, the CDR3 is TGTGCCAGTAGTCCACCCCGGGACAGGGGCTATGGCTACACCTTC. Its protein product is CASSPPRDRGYGYTF.

The chain links TRBV7-9 to TRBJ2-2, with TRBD2 matching 10 bases. V dropped 6 bases and J dropped 4; count of bases not matched to a gene: 11. Per germline, CDR1 SEHNR and CDR2 FQNEAQ (reference sequence). The CDR3 runs to 17 residues. In nucleotides, the CDR3 is TGTGCCAGCAGGCCAGTGAGCGGGAGGGCCGGCACCGGGGAGCTGTTTTTT. Translating it yields CASRPVSGRAGTGELFF.

The chain employs TRBV4-1 and TRBJ1-2; perhaps TRBD1 as D (5 bases). Germline V gene lookup returns CDR1 MGHRA and CDR2 YSYEKL. The CDR3 is 15 residues long. The ends were cut back, 4 bases at V and 8 bases at J, with 20 bases in the middle. CDR3 sequence: CASSPSVVSGRGYTF. The CDR3 DNA reads TGCGCCAGCAGCCCAAGTGTCGTCTCAGGGCGCGGCTACACCTTC.

DNA for the CDR3: TGTGCCAGCAGTCAATACGGGACAGGAGCTCCTTACGAGCAGTACTTC. This codes for CASSQYGTGAPYEQYF. The chain recombines TRBV27 with TRBJ2-7; 8 bases align to TRBD1. CDR1 and CDR2 (germline): MNHEY, SMNVEV (reference sequence). CDR3 length equals 16 residues. Trimming took 5 bases from V and 4 from J; bases not matched to a gene: 13.

This clone was seen a handful of times. The CDR3 region is CASSSRGLGNTIYF. CDR3 bases: TGCGCCAGCAGCTCCAGGGGGCTTGGAAACACCATATATTTT. This sequence joins TRBV5-1 and TRBJ1-3; 8 nucleotides align to TRBD1. Germline V gene sequence: CDR1 SGHRS, CDR2 YFSETQ. The J segment lost 3 bases and the V segment lost 3 bases, leaving 2 bases of the junction unmatched. This CDR3 comprises 14 residues.

V is TRBV15 and J is TRBJ2-3; TRBD2 matches 10 bases. Germline trimming cut 0 bases from V and 2 bases from J; bases unmatched to any gene: 8. Germline CDR1 and CDR2: LNHNV and YYDKDF (reference sequence). This CDR3 comprises 18 residues. In nucleotides, the CDR3 is TGTGCCACCAGCAGAGAGATTATCGGGACTAGCGCCACAGATACGCAGTATTTT. As protein: CATSREIIGTSATDTQYF.

The chain carries TRBV5-4 and TRBJ2-5; D call uncertain. The V gene lost 2 bases and the J gene lost 3 bases, with 8 bases spanning the gap. The CDR3 is 13 residues long. The V gene's germline CDR1 is SGHNT and CDR2 YYREEE (reference sequence). The CDR3: CASSFSQEETQYF. CDR3 bases: TGTGCCAGCAGCTTTTCGCAGGAAGAGACCCAGTACTTC.

The chain recombines TRBV27 with TRBJ2-5, with 9 bases that match TRBD1. Trimming took 6 bases from V and 5 from J; bases not matched to a gene: 7. Germline assignment: CDR1 MNHEY and CDR2 SMNVEV (reference sequence). This CDR3 is 14 amino acids long. As DNA, the CDR3 is TGTGCCAGCAGCCGAACAGGGGGCTGGGAGACCCAGTACTTC. Encoded protein: CASSRTGGWETQYF.

The genes are TRBV5-6 and TRBJ1-2; D may be TRBD1 (5 bases). The CDR3 totals 15 residues. CDR1 is SGHDT and CDR2 is YYEEEE in the germline V gene. V was shortened by 4 bases and J by 5 bases, with 18 bases between the two germline ends. The CDR3 coding sequence is TGTGCCAGCAGCCCAGGGTTTTTGGCGAATTATGGCTACACCTTC. It encodes CASSPGFLANYGYTF.

This clone occurred a few times. The chain recombines TRBV27 with TRBJ1-6; 7 positions match TRBD1. The length of the CDR3 is 15 residues. The germline CDR1 and CDR2 sequences are MNHEY and SMNVEV (reference sequence). J lost 7 bases, V lost 5 bases, and 8 bases had no gene match. This chain's CDR3 is CASSPRQGPNSPLHF. The CDR3 DNA follows: TGTGCCAGCAGTCCGCGACAGGGCCCAAATTCACCCCTCCACTTT.

As regards this clone: Its ends do not fully match the called genes, so a read error is possible. The V gene is TRBV7-7, the J gene TRBJ2-2, with D maybe TRBD2 (6 bases). There are 14 residues in the CDR3. Germline values: CDR1 SSHAT, CDR2 FNYEAQ (reference sequence). The CDR3 sequence is CASSPGGSTGELFF. The CDR3 nucleotides read TGTGCTAGCAGCCCTGGGGGGTCCACCGGGGAGCTGTTTTTT. The full variable domain, in which reference TRBV7-7 and TRBJ2-2 provide the parts outside the CDR3, is GAGVSQSPRYKVTKRGQDVTLRCDPISSHATLYWYQQALGQGPEFLTYFNYEAQPDKSGLPSDRFSAERPEGSISTLTIQRTEQRDSAMYRCASSPGGSTGELFFGEGSRLTVL.

The rearrangement uses TRBV29-1 and TRBJ1-1; D gene ambiguous. V was cut by 2 bases and J by 8 bases, with 9 bases left in between. This CDR3 has 11 residues. In germline, CDR1 is SQVTM, CDR2 ANQGSEA. The CDR3 DNA reads as TGCAGCGTTGAACTAGGAGGAGAAGCTTTCTTT. It specifies CSVELGGEAFF.

The J gene is TRBJ1-1, the V gene TRBV4-3, with D possibly being TRBD1 (5 bases). Germline CDR1 and CDR2: LGHNA and YSLEER. The CDR3 has 13 amino acids. With 0 bases removed from V and 10 bases from J, the gap between germline ends came to 12 bases. In nucleotides, the CDR3 is TGCGCCAGCAGCCAAGATGGGCTCGGGGGAGCTTTCTTT. It encodes CASSQDGLGGAFF.

The chain combines TRBV2 with TRBJ2-7, with 8 bases matching TRBD2. J gave up 12 bases and V 6 bases, and 13 bases lay outside the gene matches. The CDR3 loop spans 13 amino acids. CDR1 is SNHLY, CDR2 FYNNEI, per germline. CDR3 amino acids: CASRETTSVILYF. The CDR3 nucleotides are TGTGCCAGCAGAGAGACGACTAGCGTTATTTTGTACTTC.

Worth noting for this clone: One end of the junction varies from germline; a read error may be responsible. The gene calls are TRBV11-2 and TRBJ2-5, with 7 bases aligning to TRBD1. Germline-derived CDR1 and CDR2 are SGHAT and FQNNGV. This CDR3 has 14 residues. As DNA, the CDR3 is TGTGCCAGCAGCTTATTTGGACCCGACAGGGTGTTTGACTTC. It yields the protein CASSLFGPDRVFDF.

This clone was detected once. The chain carries TRBV5-1 and TRBJ1-2, with D maybe TRBD1 (6 bases). V shed 1 base and J shed 2 bases, with 12 bases lying between them. The CDR3 has 15 residues. Germline loops: CDR1 SGHRS, CDR2 YFSETQ. The CDR3 region is CASSLSRGANYGYTF. The CDR3 coding sequence is TGCGCCAGCAGCTTGTCCAGGGGCGCGAACTATGGCTACACCTTC.

The J gene is TRBJ1-1, the V gene TRBV18, with TRBD1 as a possible D gene (5 bases). The CDR3 totals 15 residues. Germline V lookup: CDR1 KGHSH, CDR2 LQKENI. V gave up 6 bases and J gave up 1 base, with 15 bases separating them. CDR3 protein: CASSPTGAGNTEAFF. CDR3 nucleotides: TGTGCCAGCTCTCCCACTGGGGCTGGGAACACTGAAGCTTTCTTT. Variable domain in full (rest from reference TRBV18 and TRBJ1-1): NAGVMQNPRHLVRRRGQEARLRCSPMKGHSHVYWYRQLPEEGLKFMVYLQKENIIDESGMPKERFSAEFPKEGPSILRIQQVVRGDSAAYFCASSPTGAGNTEAFFGQGTRLTVV.

The chain has TRBV27 and TRBJ2-1; 9 bases fit TRBD1. V dropped 4 bases and J dropped 7; count of bases not matched to a gene: 11. The CDR3 runs to 16 residues. Germline loops: CDR1 MNHEY, CDR2 SMNVEV (reference sequence). CDR3 sequence: CASSSPWGQGNNEQFF. In nucleotides, the CDR3 is TGTGCCAGCAGTTCCCCGTGGGGACAGGGTAATAATGAGCAGTTCTTC.

This chain connects TRBV6-1 to TRBJ2-7; TRBD1 matches at 9 bases. CDR3 length: 12 residues. Germline V gene data show CDR1 as MNHNS and CDR2 as SASEGT. V shed 8 bases, J shed 3 bases, and the junction held 2 bases outside the gene matches. Written as DNA, the CDR3 is TGTGCCAGCCAGGGACAGGGCTACGAGCAGTACTTC. Translating gives CASQGQGYEQYF.

This chain joins TRBV10-3 and TRBJ2-3, with 13 positions matching TRBD2. The CDR3 runs to 17 residues. Trimming took 4 bases from V and 6 from J; bases not matched to a gene: 10. Germline values: CDR1 ENHRY, CDR2 SYGVKD. CDR3 sequence: CAISAGTSGVGKDTQYF. DNA for the CDR3: TGTGCCATCAGTGCCGGGACTAGCGGGGTAGGCAAGGATACGCAGTATTTT.

V and J are TRBV10-3 and TRBJ2-7; D is perhaps TRBD1 (6 bases). Trimming shortened V by 8 bases and J by 0 bases, and 11 bases separated the two germline ends. Germline values: CDR1 ENHRY, CDR2 SYGVKD. There are 13 residues in the CDR3. CDR3 in amino acids: CAILHRDSYEQYF. DNA for the CDR3: TGTGCCATCCTACACAGGGACTCCTACGAGCAGTACTTC.